Listed below are T cell receptor beta chains from one sample, sequenced in a study of graft-versus-host responses after intestinal transplantation. Profiling relied on immunoSEQ multiplex PCR, and the TCRdb table lists in-frame clones only, not all of them. The sample has some 18,000 clones, 38% seen once. Here the sequenced sample was alloreactive CD4+ T cells from a mixed lymphocyte reaction culture, taken before intestinal transplant. These receptors came from a human patient who received an intestinal transplant. Each CDR3 is given with its conserved first and last residue. Each record gives: J gene, CDR3 length, D gene, V gene, clone size, CDR3 DNA, CDR3 protein. A D gene is named only where the DNA matches it firmly. Clone size is not always given. Where it is, it says once, few, many or a class for expanded clones.

J: TRBJ2-7
length: 14
D: TRBD2
V: TRBV6-6
size: few
DNA: TGTGCCAGCAGTAACAGCGGGGGGCTGGACGAGCAGTACTTC
CDR3: CASSNSGGLDEQYF

J: TRBJ2-5
length: 11
D: -
V: TRBV20-1
size: -
DNA: TGCAGTGCTAGAGCACAAGAGACCCAGTACTTC
CDR3: CSARAQETQYF

J: TRBJ1-2
length: 12
D: TRBD1
V: TRBV6-4
size: few
DNA: TGTGCCAGCATGGGGACAGGGCATGGCTACACCTTC
CDR3: CASMGTGHGYTF

J: TRBJ1-6
length: 15
D: -
V: TRBV5-4
size: few
DNA: TGTGCCAGCAGCTCCCGCTTGGGGGTGGGTTCACCCCTCCACTTT
CDR3: CASSSRLGVGSPLHF

J: TRBJ2-7
length: 13
D: -
V: TRBV7-2
size: few
DNA: TGTGCCAGCAGCCCTTATAGCTCCTACGAGCAGTACTTC
CDR3: CASSPYSSYEQYF

J: TRBJ1-5
length: 13
D: -
V: TRBV2
size: -
DNA: TGTGCCAGCGGGGTGCGTCTTAATCAGCCCCAGCATTTT
CDR3: CASGVRLNQPQHF

J: TRBJ2-3
length: 16
D: TRBD2
V: TRBV6-5
size: few
DNA: TGTGCCAGCAGTTATATTAGCGGGGCTGCCACAGATACGCAGTATTTT
CDR3: CASSYISGAATDTQYF

J: TRBJ1-2
length: 15
D: -
V: TRBV13
size: -
DNA: TGTGCCAGCAGCTTGCGGTTGACAGCAAACTATGGCTACACCTTC
CDR3: CASSLRLTANYGYTF

J: TRBJ1-2
length: 13
D: -
V: TRBV6-1
size: few
DNA: TGTGCCAGCAGCCCTCAGGGGAAAGGTCGCTACACCTTC
CDR3: CASSPQGKGRYTF

J: TRBJ2-6
length: 17
D: -
V: TRBV19
size: -
DNA: TGTGCCAGTAGTGGTCAGGGTGTATTTACTGAGGCCAACGTCCTGACTTTC
CDR3: CASSGQGVFTEANVLTF

J: TRBJ1-1
length: 15
D: -
V: TRBV7-9
size: medium-sized
DNA: TGTGCCAGCAGCTTAAGGGGGGACCGGAACACTGAAGCTTTCTTT
CDR3: CASSLRGDRNTEAFF

J: TRBJ2-2
length: 16
D: -
V: TRBV6-1
size: -
DNA: TGTGCCAGCAGTGGTCCCAGGGGGGCGAACACCGGGGAGCTGTTTTTT
CDR3: CASSGPRGANTGELFF

J: TRBJ1-1
length: 13
D: -
V: TRBV5-1
size: -
DNA: TGCGCCAGCGCCGCGGGGGGGCGGCCTGAAGCTTTCTTT
CDR3: CASAAGGRPEAFF

J: TRBJ1-6
length: 14
D: -
V: TRBV2
size: -
DNA: TGTGCCAGCAGCCAGGAGGTTCAAGGTTCACCCCTCCACTTT
CDR3: CASSQEVQGSPLHF

J: TRBJ2-7
length: 15
D: -
V: TRBV7-2
size: -
DNA: TGTGCCAGCAGCACGCACAGGGTTACTACCTACGAGCAGTACTTC
CDR3: CASSTHRVTTYEQYF

J: TRBJ2-7
length: 16
D: -
V: TRBV14
size: few
DNA: TGTGCCAGCAGCCAAGAAGGGAGCTCCCGACTGTCGGAGCAGTACTTC
CDR3: CASSQEGSSRLSEQYF